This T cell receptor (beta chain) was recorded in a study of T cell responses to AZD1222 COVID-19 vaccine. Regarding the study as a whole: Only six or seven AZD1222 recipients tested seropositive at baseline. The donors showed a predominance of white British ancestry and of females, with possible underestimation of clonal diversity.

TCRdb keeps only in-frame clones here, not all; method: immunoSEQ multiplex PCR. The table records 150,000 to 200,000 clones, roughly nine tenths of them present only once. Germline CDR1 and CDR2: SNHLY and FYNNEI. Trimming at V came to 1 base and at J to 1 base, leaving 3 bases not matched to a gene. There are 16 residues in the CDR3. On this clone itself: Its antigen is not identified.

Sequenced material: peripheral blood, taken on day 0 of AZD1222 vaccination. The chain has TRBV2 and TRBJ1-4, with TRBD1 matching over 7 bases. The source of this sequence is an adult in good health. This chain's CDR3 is CASSEGQGGTNEKLFF. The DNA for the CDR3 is TGTGCCAGCAGTGAAGGACAGGGCGGAACTAATGAAAAACTGTTTTTT.